This T cell receptor beta chain was found in a study of cytomegalovirus exposure and HLA in healthy donors. Trimming took 2 bases from V and 3 from J; bases not matched to a gene: 7. This CDR3 contains 15 residues. Germline CDR1 MNHNY, CDR2 SVGAGI (reference sequence). Data came from immunoSEQ multiplex PCR; TCRdb stores just in-frame clones and leaves some out. The sample consists of roughly 140,000 clones, approximately 91% of them appearing once. The sequence derives from a man aged 18 to 30 in good health and CMV-seronegative. Sequenced input: PBMCs. The chain employs TRBV6-6 and TRBJ2-7; 7 positions match TRBD1. CDR3 region: CASSYPETGVYEQYV. For the CDR3, the DNA is TGTGCCAGCAGTTACCCCGAAACAGGGGTCTACGAGCAGTACGTC.